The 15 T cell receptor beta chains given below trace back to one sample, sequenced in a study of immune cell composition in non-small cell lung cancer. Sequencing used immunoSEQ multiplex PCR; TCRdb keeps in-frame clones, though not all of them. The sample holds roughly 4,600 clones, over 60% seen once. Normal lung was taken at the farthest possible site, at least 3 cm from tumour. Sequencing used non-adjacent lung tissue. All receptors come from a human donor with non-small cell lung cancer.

The CDR3 sequence: CASSPRPNYGYTF. CDR3 nucleotides: TGTGCCAGCAGTCCCAGACCTAACTATGGCTACACCTTC. V gene TRBV27 combines with J gene TRBJ1-2, with unresolved D. The CDR3 is 13 residues long. Germline V gene data show CDR1 as MNHEY and CDR2 as SMNVEV (reference sequence). Trimming stripped 5 bases from V and 0 bases from J, with 7 bases between.

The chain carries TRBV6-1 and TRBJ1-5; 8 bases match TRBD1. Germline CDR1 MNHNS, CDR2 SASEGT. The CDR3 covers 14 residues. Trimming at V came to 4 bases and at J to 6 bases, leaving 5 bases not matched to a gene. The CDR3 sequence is CASSAPGGPQPQHF. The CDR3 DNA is TGTGCCAGCAGTGCACCAGGGGGCCCTCAGCCCCAGCATTTT.

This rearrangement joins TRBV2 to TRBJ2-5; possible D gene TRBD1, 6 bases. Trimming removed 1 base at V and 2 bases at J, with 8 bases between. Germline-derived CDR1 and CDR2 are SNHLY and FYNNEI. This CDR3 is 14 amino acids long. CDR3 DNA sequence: TGTGCCAGCAGTGAAGACAGGGTACAAGAGACCCAGTACTTC. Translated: CASSEDRVQETQYF.

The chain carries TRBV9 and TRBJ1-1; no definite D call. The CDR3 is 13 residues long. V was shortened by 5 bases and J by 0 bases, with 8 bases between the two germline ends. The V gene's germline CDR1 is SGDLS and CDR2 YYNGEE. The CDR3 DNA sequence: TGTGCCAGCAGAGGGCAGCTGAACACTGAAGCTTTCTTT. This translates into CASRGQLNTEAFF. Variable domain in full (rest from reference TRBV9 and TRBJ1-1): DSGVTQTPKHLITATGQRVTLRCSPRSGDLSVYWYQQSLDQGLQFLIQYYNGEERAKGNILERFSAQQFPDLHSELNLSSLELGDSALYFCASRGQLNTEAFFGQGTRLTVV.

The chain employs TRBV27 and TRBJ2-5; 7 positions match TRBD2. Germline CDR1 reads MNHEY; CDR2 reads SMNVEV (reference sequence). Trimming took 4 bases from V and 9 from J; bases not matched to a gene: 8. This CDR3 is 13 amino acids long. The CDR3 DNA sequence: TGTGCCAGCAGTTCGGGACCTCGGGAGGCCCAGTACTTC. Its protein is CASSSGPREAQYF.

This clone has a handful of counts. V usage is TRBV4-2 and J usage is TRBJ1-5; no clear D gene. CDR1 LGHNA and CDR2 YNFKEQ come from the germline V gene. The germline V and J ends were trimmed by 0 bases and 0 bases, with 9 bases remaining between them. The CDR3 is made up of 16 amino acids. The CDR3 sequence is CASSQEWKNSNQPQHF. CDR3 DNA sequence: TGTGCCAGCAGCCAAGAGTGGAAAAATAGCAATCAGCCCCAGCATTTT.

CDR3 DNA: TGTGCCAGCAGCCAACGGCAGGGGGCCGCCGGGGAGCTGTTTTTT. Translated, it gives CASSQRQGAAGELFF. The V call is TRBV4-2, the J call TRBJ2-2, with 8 positions matching TRBD1. The germline CDR1 and CDR2 sequences are LGHNA and YNFKEQ. Unmatched junction bases numbered 5, after V lost 2 bases and J lost 6 bases. The length of the CDR3 is 15 residues.

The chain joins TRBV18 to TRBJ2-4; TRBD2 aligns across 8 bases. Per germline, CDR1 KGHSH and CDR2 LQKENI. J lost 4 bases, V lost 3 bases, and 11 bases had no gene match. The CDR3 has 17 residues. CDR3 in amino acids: CASSPPGTGGVKNIQYF. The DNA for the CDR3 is TGTGCCAGCTCACCCCCTGGTACCGGGGGGGTTAAAAACATTCAGTACTTC.

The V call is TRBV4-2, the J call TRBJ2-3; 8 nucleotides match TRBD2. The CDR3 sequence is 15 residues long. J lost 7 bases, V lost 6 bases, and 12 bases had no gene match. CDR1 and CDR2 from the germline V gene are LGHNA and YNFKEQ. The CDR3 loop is CASRKTGGDLNTQYF. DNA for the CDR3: TGTGCCAGCAGGAAAACCGGGGGGGACCTGAATACGCAGTATTTT.

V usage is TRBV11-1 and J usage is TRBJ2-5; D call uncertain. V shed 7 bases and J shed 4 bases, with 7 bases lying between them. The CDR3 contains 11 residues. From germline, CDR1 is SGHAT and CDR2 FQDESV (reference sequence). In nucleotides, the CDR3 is TGTGCCAGCACGGTGGGAGAGACCCAGTACTTC. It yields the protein CASTVGETQYF.

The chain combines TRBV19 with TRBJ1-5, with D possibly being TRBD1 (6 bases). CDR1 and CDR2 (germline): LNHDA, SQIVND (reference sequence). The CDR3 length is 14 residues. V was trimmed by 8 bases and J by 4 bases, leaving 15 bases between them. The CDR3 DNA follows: TGTGCCAGTCAATCGGACAGAGAGAATCAGCCCCAGCATTTT. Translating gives CASQSDRENQPQHF.

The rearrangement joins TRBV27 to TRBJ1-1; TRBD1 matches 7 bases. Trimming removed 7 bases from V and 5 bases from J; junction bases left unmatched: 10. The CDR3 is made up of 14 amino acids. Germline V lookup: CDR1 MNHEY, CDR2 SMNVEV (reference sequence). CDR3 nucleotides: TGTGCCAGCACTTGGCGCCAGGGGGGTACTGAAGCTTTCTTT. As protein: CASTWRQGGTEAFF.

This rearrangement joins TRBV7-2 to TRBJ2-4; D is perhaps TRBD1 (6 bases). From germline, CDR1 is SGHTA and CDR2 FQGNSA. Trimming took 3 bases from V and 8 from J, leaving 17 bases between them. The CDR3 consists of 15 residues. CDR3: CASSFNRDTFYIQYF. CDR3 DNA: TGTGCCAGCAGCTTCAATCGGGACACCTTTTACATTCAGTACTTC.

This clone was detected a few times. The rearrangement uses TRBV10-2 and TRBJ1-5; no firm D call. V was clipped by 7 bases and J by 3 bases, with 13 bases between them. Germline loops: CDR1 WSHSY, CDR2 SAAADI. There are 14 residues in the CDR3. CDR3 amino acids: CASTRSFLNQPQHF. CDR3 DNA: TGCGCCAGCACCCGGTCTTTCCTCAATCAGCCCCAGCATTTT.

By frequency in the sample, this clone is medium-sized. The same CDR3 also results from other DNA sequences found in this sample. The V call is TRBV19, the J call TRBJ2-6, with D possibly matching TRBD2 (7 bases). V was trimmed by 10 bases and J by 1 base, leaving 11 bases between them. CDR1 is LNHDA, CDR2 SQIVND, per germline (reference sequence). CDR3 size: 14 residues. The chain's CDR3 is CATKGGSGANVLTF. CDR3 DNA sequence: TGTGCCACCAAGGGGGGGTCTGGGGCCAACGTCCTGACTTTC.